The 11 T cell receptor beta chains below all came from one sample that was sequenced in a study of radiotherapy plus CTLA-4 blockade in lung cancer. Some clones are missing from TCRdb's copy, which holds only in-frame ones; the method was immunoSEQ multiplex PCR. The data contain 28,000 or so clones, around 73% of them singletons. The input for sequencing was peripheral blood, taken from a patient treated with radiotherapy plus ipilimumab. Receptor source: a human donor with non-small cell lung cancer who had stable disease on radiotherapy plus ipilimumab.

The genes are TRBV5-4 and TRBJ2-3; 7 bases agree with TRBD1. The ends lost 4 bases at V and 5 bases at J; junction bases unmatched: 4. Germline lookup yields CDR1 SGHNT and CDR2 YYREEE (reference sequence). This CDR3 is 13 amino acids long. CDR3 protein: CASSTGVLDTQYF. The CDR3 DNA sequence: TGTGCCAGCAGCACAGGGGTTCTAGATACGCAGTATTTT.

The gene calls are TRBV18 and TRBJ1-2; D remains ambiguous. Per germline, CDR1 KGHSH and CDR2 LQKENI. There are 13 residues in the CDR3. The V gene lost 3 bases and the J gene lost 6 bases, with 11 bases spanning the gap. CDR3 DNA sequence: TGTGCCAGCTCACCTACCGCCGGCCATGGCTACACCTTC. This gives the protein CASSPTAGHGYTF.

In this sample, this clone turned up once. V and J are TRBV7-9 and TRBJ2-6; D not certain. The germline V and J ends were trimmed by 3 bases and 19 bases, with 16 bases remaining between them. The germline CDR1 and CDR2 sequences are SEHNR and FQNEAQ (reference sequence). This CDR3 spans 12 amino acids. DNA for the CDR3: TGTGCCAGCAGCTTCGGTGATCTGGGCTCAACTTTC. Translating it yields CASSFGDLGSTF.

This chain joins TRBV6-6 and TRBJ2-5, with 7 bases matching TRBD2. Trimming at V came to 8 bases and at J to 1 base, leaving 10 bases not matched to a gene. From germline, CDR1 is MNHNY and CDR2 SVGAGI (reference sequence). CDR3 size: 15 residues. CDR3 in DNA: TGTGCCAGCGCCACGCTAGCGGATCCCCAAGAGACCCAGTACTTC. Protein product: CASATLADPQETQYF.

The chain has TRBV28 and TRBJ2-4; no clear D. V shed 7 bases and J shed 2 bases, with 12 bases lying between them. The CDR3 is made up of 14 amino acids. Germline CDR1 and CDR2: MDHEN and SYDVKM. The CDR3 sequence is CASTLLGSKNIQYF. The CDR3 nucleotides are TGTGCCAGCACCCTCCTCGGGTCCAAAAACATTCAGTACTTC.

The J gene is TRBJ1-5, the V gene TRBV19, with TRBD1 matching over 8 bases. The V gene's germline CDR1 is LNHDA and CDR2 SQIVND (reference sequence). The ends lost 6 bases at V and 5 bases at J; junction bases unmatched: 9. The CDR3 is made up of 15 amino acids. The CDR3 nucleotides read TGTGCCAGTAGCACCGGACAGGGATCACATCAGCCCCAGCATTTT. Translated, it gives CASSTGQGSHQPQHF. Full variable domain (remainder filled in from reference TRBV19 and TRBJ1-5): DGGITQSPKYLFRKEGQNVTLSCEQNLNHDAMYWYRQDPGQGLRLIYYSQIVNDFQKGDIAEGYSVSREKKESFPLTVTSAQKNPTAFYLCASSTGQGSHQPQHFGDGTRLSIL.

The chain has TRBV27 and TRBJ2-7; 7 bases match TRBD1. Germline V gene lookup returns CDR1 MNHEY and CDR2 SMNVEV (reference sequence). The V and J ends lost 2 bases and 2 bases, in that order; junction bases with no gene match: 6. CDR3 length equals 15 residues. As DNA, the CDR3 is TGTGCCAGCAGTTTAAGGGGACAGTCGGCCTACGAGCAGTACGTC. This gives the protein CASSLRGQSAYEQYV.

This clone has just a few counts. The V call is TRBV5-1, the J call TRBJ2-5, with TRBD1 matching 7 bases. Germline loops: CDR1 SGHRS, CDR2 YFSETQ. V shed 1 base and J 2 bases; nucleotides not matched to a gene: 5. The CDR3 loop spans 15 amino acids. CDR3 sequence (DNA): TGCGCCAGCAGCTTGATTCACAGGGGTCAAGAGACCCAGTACTTC. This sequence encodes CASSLIHRGQETQYF.

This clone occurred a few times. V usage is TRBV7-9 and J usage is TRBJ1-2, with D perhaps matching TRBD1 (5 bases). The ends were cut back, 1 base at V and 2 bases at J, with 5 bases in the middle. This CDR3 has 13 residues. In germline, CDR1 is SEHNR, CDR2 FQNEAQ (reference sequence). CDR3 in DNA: TGTGCCAGCAGCTTAGGGGGGAACTATGGCTACACCTTC. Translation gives CASSLGGNYGYTF.

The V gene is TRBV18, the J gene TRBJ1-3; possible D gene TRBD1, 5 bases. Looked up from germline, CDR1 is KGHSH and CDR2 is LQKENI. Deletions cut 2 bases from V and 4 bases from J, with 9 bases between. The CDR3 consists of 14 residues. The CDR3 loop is CASSPGHGGNTIYF. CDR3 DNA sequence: TGTGCCAGCTCACCAGGACACGGAGGAAACACCATATATTTT. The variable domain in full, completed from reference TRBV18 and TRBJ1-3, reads NAGVMQNPRHLVRRRGQEARLRCSPMKGHSHVYWYRQLPEEGLKFMVYLQKENIIDESGMPKERFSAEFPKEGPSILRIQQVVRGDSAAYFCASSPGHGGNTIYFGEGSWLTVV.

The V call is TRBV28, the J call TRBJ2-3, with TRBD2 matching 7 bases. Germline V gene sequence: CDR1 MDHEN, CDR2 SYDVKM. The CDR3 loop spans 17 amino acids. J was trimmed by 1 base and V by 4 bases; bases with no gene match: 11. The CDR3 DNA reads TGTGCCAGCAGTTCCTCCTGGGACCGGGGGGGCACAGATACGCAGTATTTT. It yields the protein CASSSSWDRGGTDTQYF.